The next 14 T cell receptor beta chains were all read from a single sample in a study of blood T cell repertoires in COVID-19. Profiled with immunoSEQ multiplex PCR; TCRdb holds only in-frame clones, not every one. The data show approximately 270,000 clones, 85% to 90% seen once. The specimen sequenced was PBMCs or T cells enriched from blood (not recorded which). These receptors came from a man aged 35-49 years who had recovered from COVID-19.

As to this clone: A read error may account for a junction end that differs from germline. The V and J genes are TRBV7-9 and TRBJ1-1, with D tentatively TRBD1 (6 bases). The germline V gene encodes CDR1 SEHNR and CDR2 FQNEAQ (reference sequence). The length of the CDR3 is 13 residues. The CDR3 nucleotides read TGTGCCAGCAGCTTCGGTTGGACGGGACAACTTCTCTTT. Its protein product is CASSFGWTGQLLF.

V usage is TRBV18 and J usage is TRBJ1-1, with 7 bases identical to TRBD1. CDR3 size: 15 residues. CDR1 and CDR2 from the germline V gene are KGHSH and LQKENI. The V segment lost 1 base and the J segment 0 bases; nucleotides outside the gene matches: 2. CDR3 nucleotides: TGTGCCAGCTCACCACTAGGGACAGTGAACACTGAAGCTTTCTTT. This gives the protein CASSPLGTVNTEAFF.

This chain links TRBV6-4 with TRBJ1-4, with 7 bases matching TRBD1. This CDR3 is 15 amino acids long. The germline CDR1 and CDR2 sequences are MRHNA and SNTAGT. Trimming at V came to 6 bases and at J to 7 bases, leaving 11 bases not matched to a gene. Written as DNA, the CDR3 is TGTGCCAGCAGCGAGTTAGGACAGGAGGCTGAAAAACTGTTTTTT. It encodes CASSELGQEAEKLFF.

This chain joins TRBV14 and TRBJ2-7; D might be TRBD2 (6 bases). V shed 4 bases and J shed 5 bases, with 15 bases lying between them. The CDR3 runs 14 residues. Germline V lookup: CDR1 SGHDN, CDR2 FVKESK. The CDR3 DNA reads TGTGCCAGCAGCCCCCTCGGACTATTCGACGAGCAGTACTTC. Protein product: CASSPLGLFDEQYF. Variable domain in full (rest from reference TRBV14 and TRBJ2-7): EAGVTQFPSHSVIEKGQTVTLRCDPISGHDNLYWYRRVMGKEIKFLLHFVKESKQDESGMPNNRFLAERTGGTYSTLKVQPAELEDSGVYFCASSPLGLFDEQYFGPGTRLTVT.

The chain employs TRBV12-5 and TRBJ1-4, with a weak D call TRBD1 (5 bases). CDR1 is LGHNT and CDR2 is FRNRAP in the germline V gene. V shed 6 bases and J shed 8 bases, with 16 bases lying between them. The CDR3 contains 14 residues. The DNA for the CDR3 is TGTGCTAGTGGGCCTAGCGCGCGGGGGGAAAAACTGTTTTTT. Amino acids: CASGPSARGEKLFF.

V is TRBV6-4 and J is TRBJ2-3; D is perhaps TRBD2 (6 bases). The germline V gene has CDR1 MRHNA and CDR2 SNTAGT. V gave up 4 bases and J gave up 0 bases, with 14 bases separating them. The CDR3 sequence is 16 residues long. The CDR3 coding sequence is TGTGCCAGCAGTGTCCAGATCGGGGGAAGCACAGATACGCAGTATTTT. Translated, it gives CASSVQIGGSTDTQYF.

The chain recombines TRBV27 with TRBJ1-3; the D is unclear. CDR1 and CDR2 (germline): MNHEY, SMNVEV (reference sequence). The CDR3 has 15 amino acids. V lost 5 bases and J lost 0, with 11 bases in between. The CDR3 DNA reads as TGTGCCAGCAGTCCGAGGGCCCTCTCTGGAAACACCATATATTTT. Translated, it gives CASSPRALSGNTIYF.

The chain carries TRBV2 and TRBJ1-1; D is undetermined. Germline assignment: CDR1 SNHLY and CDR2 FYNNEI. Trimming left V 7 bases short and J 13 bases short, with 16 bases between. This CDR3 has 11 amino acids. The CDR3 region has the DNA TGTGCCAGCATCCTCGGGGATATCGTTTTCTTT. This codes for CASILGDIVFF.

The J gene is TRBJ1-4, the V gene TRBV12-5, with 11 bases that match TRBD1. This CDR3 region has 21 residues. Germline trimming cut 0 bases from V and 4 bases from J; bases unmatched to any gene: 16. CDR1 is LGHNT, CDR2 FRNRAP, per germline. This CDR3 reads CASGLVPYTGQGVAGNEKLFF. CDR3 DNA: TGTGCTAGTGGTTTGGTACCCTACACGGGACAGGGGGTAGCAGGTAATGAAAAACTGTTTTTT.

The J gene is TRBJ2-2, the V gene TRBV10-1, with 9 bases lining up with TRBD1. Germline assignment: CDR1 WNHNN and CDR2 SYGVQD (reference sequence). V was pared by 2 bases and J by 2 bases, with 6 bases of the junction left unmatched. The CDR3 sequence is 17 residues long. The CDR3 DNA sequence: TGCGCCAGCAGTGAGCCGGGACAGGGATACAACACCGGGGAGCTGTTTTTT. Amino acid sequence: CASSEPGQGYNTGELFF.

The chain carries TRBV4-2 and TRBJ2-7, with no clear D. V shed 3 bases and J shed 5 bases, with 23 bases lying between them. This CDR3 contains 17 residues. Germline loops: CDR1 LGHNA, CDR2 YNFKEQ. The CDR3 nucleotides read TGTGCCAGCAGCCACCCAACGGCGGCCCCCGACCGCCACGAGCAGTACTTC. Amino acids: CASSHPTAAPDRHEQYF.

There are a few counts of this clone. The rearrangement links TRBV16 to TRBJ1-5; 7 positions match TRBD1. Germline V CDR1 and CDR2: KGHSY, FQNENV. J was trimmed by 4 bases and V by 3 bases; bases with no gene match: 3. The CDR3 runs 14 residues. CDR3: CASSQGQINQPQHF. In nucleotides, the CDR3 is TGTGCCAGCAGCCAGGGACAGATTAATCAGCCCCAGCATTTT.

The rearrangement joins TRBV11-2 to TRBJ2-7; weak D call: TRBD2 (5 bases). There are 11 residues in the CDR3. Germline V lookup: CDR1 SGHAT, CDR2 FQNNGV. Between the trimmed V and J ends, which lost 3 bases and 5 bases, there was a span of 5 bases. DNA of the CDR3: TGTGCCAGCAGCTTTAGCGACGAGCAGTACTTC. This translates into CASSFSDEQYF.

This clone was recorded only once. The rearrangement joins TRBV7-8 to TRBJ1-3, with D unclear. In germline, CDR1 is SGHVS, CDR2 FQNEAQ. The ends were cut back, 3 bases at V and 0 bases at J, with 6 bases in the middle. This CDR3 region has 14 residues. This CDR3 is CASSFDTSGNTIYF. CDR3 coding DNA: TGTGCCAGCAGCTTTGACACCTCTGGAAACACCATATATTTT. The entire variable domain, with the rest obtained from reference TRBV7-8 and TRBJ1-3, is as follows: GAGVSQSPRYKVAKRGQDVALRCDPISGHVSLFWYQQALGQGPEFLTYFQNEAQLDKSGLPSDRFFAERPEGSVSTLKIQRTQQEDSAVYLCASSFDTSGNTIYFGEGSWLTVV.